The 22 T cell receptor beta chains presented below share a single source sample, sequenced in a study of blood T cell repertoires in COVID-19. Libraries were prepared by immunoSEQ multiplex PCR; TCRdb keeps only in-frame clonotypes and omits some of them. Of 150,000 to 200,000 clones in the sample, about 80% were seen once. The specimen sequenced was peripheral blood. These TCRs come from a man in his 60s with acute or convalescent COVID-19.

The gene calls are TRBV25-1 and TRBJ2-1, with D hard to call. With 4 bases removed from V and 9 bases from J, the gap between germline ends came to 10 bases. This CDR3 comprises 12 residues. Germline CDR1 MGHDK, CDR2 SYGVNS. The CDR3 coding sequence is TGTGCCAGCAGTGCCATAGGAGCTGAGCAGTTCTTC. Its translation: CASSAIGAEQFF.

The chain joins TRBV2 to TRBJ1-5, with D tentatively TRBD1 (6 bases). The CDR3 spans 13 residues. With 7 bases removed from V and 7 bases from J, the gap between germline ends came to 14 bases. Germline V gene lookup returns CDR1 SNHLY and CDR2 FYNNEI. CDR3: CASMKDRPQPQHF. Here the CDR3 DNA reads TGTGCCAGCATGAAGGACAGACCCCAGCCCCAGCATTTT.

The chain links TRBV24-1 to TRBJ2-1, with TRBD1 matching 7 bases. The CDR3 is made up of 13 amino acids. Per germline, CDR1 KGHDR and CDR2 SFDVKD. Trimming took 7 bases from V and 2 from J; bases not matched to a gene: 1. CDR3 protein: CATRGQAYNEQFF. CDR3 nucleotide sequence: TGTGCCACCAGAGGACAGGCCTACAATGAGCAGTTCTTC.

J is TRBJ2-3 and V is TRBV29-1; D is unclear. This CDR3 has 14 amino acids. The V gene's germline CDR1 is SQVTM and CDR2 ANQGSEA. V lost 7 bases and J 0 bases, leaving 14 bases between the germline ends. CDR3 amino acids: CSEFDLFSTDTQYF. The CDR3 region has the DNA TGCAGCGAATTTGACTTATTCAGCACAGATACGCAGTATTTT.

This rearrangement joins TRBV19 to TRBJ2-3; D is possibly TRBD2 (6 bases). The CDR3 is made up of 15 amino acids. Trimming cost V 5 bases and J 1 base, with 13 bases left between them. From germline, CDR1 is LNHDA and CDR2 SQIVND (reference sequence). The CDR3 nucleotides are TGTGCCAGTAGTTTTGGGGGGATAGGCACAGATACGCAGTATTTT. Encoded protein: CASSFGGIGTDTQYF.

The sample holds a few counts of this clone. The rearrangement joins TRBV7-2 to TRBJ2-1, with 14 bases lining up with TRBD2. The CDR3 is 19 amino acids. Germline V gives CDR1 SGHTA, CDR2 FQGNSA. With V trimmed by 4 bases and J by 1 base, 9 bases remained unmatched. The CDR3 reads CASSSRGLAGGSSYNEQFF. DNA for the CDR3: TGTGCCAGCAGCTCTAGAGGACTAGCGGGGGGATCATCCTACAATGAGCAGTTCTTC.

The CDR3 nucleotides read TGCAGCGTCACAGGGGCTAAAAACTACGAGCAGTACTTC. Its protein product is CSVTGAKNYEQYF. The chain recombines TRBV29-1 with TRBJ2-7; 7 bases agree with TRBD1. Unmatched junction bases numbered 8, after V lost 6 bases and J lost 3 bases. Germline CDR1 and CDR2: SQVTM and ANQGSEA. The CDR3 has 13 amino acids.

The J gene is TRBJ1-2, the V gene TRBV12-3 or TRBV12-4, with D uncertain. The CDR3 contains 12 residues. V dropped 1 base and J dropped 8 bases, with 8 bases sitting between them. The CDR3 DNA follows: TGTGCCAGCAGTTTAGGGGTGGGCGGCTACACCTTC. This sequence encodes CASSLGVGGYTF.

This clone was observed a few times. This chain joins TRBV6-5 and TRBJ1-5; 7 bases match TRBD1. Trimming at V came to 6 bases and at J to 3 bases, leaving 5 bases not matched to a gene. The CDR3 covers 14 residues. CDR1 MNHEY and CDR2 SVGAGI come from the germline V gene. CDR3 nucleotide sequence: TGTGCCAGCAGGTACAGGGGTGACAATCAGCCCCAGCATTTT. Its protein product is CASRYRGDNQPQHF.

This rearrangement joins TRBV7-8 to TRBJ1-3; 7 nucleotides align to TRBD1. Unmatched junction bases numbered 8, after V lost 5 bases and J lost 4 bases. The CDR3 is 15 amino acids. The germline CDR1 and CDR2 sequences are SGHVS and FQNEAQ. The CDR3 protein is CASSPSGTAGNTIYF. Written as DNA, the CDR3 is TGTGCCAGCAGCCCCTCCGGGACAGCCGGAAACACCATATATTTT.

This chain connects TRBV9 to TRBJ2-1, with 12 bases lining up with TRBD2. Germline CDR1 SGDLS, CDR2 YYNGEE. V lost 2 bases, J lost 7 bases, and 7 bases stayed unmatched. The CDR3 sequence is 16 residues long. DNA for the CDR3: TGTGCCAGCAGCGTCGCTAGCGGGAGGGCCGGGAATGAGCAGTTCTTC. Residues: CASSVASGRAGNEQFF.

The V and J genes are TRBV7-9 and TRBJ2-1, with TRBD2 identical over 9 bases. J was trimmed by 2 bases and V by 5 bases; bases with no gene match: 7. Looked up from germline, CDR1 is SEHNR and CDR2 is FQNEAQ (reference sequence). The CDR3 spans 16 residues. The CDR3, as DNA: TGTGCCAGCAGCCACTCCCTAGCGGGAACCTACAATGAGCAGTTCTTC. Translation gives CASSHSLAGTYNEQFF.

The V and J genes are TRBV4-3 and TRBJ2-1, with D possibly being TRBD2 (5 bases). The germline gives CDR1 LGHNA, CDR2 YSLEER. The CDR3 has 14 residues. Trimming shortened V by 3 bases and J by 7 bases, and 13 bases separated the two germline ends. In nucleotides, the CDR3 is TGCGCCAGCAGCCACGGGTATAGGGAGAATGAGCAGTTCTTC. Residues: CASSHGYRENEQFF.

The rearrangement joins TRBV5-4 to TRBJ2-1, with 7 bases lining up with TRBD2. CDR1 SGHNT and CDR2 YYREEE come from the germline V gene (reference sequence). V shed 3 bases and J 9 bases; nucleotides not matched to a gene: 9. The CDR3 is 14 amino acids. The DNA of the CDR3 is TGTGCCAGCAGCTCCGGGACTATACCCAGTGAGCAGTTCTTC. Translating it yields CASSSGTIPSEQFF.

The CDR3 DNA reads TGTGCAAGTCGCTTATTGGACAGATATCAGCCCCAGCATTTT. Protein sequence: CASRLLDRYQPQHF. The rearrangement joins TRBV12-2 to TRBJ1-5; the table assigns TRBD1, which was not confirmed against the DNA. TRBV12-2 is a pseudogene segment. CDR3 length equals 14 residues.

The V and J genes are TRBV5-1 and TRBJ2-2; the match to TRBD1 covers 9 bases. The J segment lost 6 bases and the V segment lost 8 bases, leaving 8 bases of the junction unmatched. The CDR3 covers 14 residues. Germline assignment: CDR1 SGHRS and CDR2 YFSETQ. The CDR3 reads CASYRDREAGELFF. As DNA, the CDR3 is TGCGCCAGTTATCGGGACAGGGAGGCCGGGGAGCTGTTTTTT.

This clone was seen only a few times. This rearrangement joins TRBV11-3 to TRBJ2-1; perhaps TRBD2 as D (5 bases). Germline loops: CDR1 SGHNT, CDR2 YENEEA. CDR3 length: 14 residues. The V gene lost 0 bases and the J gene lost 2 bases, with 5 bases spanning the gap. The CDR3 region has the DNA TGTGCCAGCAGCTTAGACGGGACCTACAATGAGCAGTTCTTC. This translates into CASSLDGTYNEQFF.

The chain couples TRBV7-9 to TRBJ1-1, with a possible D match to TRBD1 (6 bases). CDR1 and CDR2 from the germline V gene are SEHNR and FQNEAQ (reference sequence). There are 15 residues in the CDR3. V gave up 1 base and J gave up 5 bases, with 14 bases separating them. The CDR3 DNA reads TGTGCCAGCAGCTTAGTGGGCAGGGGAAGGACTGAAGCTTTCTTT. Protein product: CASSLVGRGRTEAFF. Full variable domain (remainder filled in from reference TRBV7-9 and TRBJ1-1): DTGVSQNPRHKITKRGQNVTFRCDPISEHNRLYWYRQTLGQGPEFLTYFQNEAQLEKSRLLSDRFSAERPKGSFSTLEIQRTEQGDSAMYLCASSLVGRGRTEAFFGQGTRLTVV.

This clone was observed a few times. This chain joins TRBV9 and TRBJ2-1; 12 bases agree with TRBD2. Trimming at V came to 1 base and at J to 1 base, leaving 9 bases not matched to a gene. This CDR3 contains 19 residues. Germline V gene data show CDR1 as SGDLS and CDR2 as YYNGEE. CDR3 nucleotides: TGTGCCAGCAGCGTACGCGGGCTAGCGGGGGGGTCTTCCTACAATGAGCAGTTCTTC. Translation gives CASSVRGLAGGSSYNEQFF.

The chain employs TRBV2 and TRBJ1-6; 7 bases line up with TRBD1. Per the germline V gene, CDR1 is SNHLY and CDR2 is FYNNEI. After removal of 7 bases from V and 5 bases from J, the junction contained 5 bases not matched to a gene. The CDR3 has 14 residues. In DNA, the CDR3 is TGTGCCAGCAATCCAGGGGGGAATAATTCACCCCTCCACTTT. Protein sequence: CASNPGGNNSPLHF.

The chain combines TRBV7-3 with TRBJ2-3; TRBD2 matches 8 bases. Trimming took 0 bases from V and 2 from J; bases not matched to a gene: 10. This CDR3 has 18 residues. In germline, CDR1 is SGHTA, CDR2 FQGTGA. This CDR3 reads CASSLTAGGRGDTDTQYF. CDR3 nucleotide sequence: TGTGCCAGCAGCTTAACGGCCGGGGGGCGGGGGGACACAGATACGCAGTATTTT.

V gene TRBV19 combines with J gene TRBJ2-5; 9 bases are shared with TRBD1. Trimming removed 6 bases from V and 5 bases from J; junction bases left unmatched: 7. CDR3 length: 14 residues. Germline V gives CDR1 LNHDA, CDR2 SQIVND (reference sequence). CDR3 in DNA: TGTGCCAGTAGAACAGGGGGCCTGGGGGAGACCCAGTACTTC. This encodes CASRTGGLGETQYF.